The 28 T cell receptor beta chains listed next were all sequenced from one sample in a study of T cells in Graves' hyperthyroidism and ophthalmopathy. Using RNA transcripts as the source, TCR beta CDR3 regions were amplified. The primer set for the first-round RT-PCR of the TCR CDR3 was HTBI. TCRdb reprocessed the multiplex PCR reads with MiXCR, giving one entry per CDR3 protein. The data show around 490,000 distinct CDR3 sequences, roughly 21% seen once. The specimen was blood. The receptors shown here come from a man in his forties or fifties with Graves' ophthalmopathy.

The genes are TRBV7-9 and TRBJ2-7; no firm D call. CDR3 length equals 15 residues. Germline V gene sequence: CDR1 SEHNR, CDR2 FQNEAQ (reference sequence). The V and J ends lost 8 bases and 0 bases respectively, with 17 bases between them. The DNA of the CDR3 is TGTGCCAGCGTGATCATCCAGCTTGGCTCCTACGAGCAGTACTTC. This gives the protein CASVIIQLGSYEQYF.

V usage is TRBV11-2 and J usage is TRBJ1-6; 8 nucleotides line up with TRBD1. Germline loops: CDR1 SGHAT, CDR2 FQNNGV. V lost 6 bases and J lost 10; bases outside the gene matches: 8. This CDR3 spans 14 amino acids. The CDR3 is CASRNQGAGSPLHF. The CDR3 DNA sequence: TGTGCCAGCAGAAACCAGGGGGCTGGATCACCCCTCCACTTT. The full variable domain, its missing parts supplied by reference TRBV11-2 and TRBJ1-6, is EAGVAQSPRYKIIEKRQSVAFWCNPISGHATLYWYQQILGQGPKLLIQFQNNGVVDDSQLPKDRFSAERLKGVDSTLKIQPAKLEDSAVYLCASRNQGAGSPLHFGNGTRLTVT.

The chain uses TRBV9 and TRBJ2-7; 11 bases line up with TRBD2. Trimming at V came to 3 bases and at J to 5 bases, leaving 4 bases not matched to a gene. Germline assignment: CDR1 SGDLS and CDR2 YYNGEE. The CDR3 spans 14 residues. The CDR3 DNA is TGTGCCAGCAGCGCACTAGCGGGAGACCACGAGCAGTACTTC. Translation: CASSALAGDHEQYF.

This clonotype was seen more than once but under ten times. V and J are TRBV20-1 and TRBJ2-7, with TRBD1 identical over 7 bases. The CDR3 runs 14 residues. From germline, CDR1 is DFQATT and CDR2 SNEGSKA (reference sequence). Germline trimming cut 5 bases from V and 0 bases from J; bases unmatched to any gene: 7. The CDR3 nucleotides read TGCAGTGCTCCCGGGGACAGAAGCTCCTACGAGCAGTACTTC. The encoded protein is CSAPGDRSSYEQYF.

The chain uses TRBV14 and TRBJ1-1; the D gene is possibly TRBD1 (6 bases). The CDR3 is 15 residues long. Germline CDR1 SGHDN, CDR2 FVKESK. Trimming took off 4 bases at V and 10 bases at J, with 22 bases between the two ends. CDR3: CASSLYTDRNGGAFF. DNA for the CDR3: TGTGCCAGCAGCCTATATACCGACAGGAACGGTGGAGCTTTCTTT.

This chain joins TRBV12-3 or TRBV12-4 and TRBJ2-7; D may be TRBD2 (5 bases). This CDR3 has 15 amino acids. The CDR3 is CPSSFSASRHYEQYF. In DNA form, the CDR3 reads TGTCCTAGCAGTTTTTCAGCTAGCCGGCACTACGAGCAGTACTTC.

This clonotype has just a few counts. The gene calls are TRBV7-8 and TRBJ2-2; D is possibly TRBD1 (5 bases). This CDR3 contains 14 residues. V was clipped by 5 bases and J by 5 bases, with 12 bases between them. The germline V gene has CDR1 SGHVS and CDR2 FQNEAQ. The CDR3 spells CASSQGVPTGELFF. The DNA for the CDR3 is TGTGCCAGCAGCCAAGGGGTTCCGACCGGGGAGCTGTTTTTT.

This clonotype showed up just a few times. The rearrangement uses TRBV20-1 and TRBJ2-1; unclear D gene. The V and J ends lost 3 bases and 8 bases respectively, with 14 bases between them. In germline, CDR1 is DFQATT, CDR2 SNEGSKA (reference sequence). This CDR3 has 13 amino acids. The CDR3 protein is CSARPSLKDEQFF. Written as DNA, the CDR3 is TGCAGTGCTAGGCCGTCCTTAAAGGATGAGCAGTTCTTC.

As regards this clonotype: A read error is possible here, since a much larger clone lies one base away. The chain joins TRBV11-2 to TRBJ2-3; weak D call: TRBD2 (6 bases). The CDR3 runs 14 residues. From germline, CDR1 is SGHAT and CDR2 FQNNGV. CDR3 region: CASGLAGRKDTQYF. The CDR3 DNA sequence: TGTGCCAGCGGCTTAGCAGGGAGGAAAGATACGCAGTATTTT.

Many counts were recorded for this clonotype. The rearrangement uses TRBV2 and TRBJ2-3, with 10 bases matching TRBD2. The junction had 2 bases not matched to a gene; V was cut back by 5 bases and J by 3 bases. The CDR3 is 14 amino acids. Germline V lookup: CDR1 SNHLY, CDR2 FYNNEI. CDR3 nucleotide sequence: TGTGCCAGCAGTCGTAGCGGGGGGACAGATACGCAGTATTTT. Translated, it gives CASSRSGGTDTQYF.

The V and J genes are TRBV11-2 and TRBJ2-1; 14 bases fit TRBD2. The germline CDR1 and CDR2 sequences are SGHAT and FQNNGV. The V segment lost 8 bases and the J segment 5 bases; nucleotides outside the gene matches: 20. CDR3 length: 20 amino acids. The CDR3 is CASGYPPTGTSGRWDNEQFF. In DNA form, the CDR3 reads TGTGCCAGCGGATACCCCCCTACCGGGACTAGCGGGAGATGGGACAATGAGCAGTTCTTC.

V gene TRBV28 combines with J gene TRBJ2-5, with 9 positions matching TRBD2. The CDR3 consists of 19 residues. The germline gives CDR1 MDHEN, CDR2 SYDVKM. The ends lost 1 base at V and 1 base at J; junction bases unmatched: 13. For the CDR3, the DNA is TGTGCCAGCAGTTTATCACCCTCACTAGCGGGTGTTACCCAAGAGACCCAGTACTTC. Encoded protein: CASSLSPSLAGVTQETQYF. The full variable domain, in which reference TRBV28 and TRBJ2-5 provide the parts outside the CDR3, is DVKVTQSSRYLVKRTGEKVFLECVQDMDHENMFWYRQDPGLGLRLIYFSYDVKMKEKGDIPEGYSVSREKKERFSLILESASTNQTSMYLCASSLSPSLAGVTQETQYFGPGTRLLVL.

This clonotype was recorded many times. The V and J genes are TRBV11-2 and TRBJ2-7; 7 bases fit TRBD2. The trim removed 1 base at V and 2 bases at J, leaving 8 bases unmatched. CDR3 size: 16 residues. Germline V gives CDR1 SGHAT, CDR2 FQNNGV. CDR3 sequence reads: CASSLGGGRQTYEQYF. The CDR3 DNA sequence: TGTGCCAGCAGCTTAGGGGGGGGTAGACAAACCTACGAGCAGTACTTC.

The chain joins TRBV5-1 to TRBJ2-5; 7 bases fit TRBD1. Germline CDR1 and CDR2: SGHRS and YFSETQ. The junction had 10 bases not matched to a gene; V was cut back by 6 bases and J by 5 bases. This CDR3 is built from 14 residues. The CDR3 sequence: CASMGQPKGETQYF. The CDR3 DNA reads as TGCGCCAGCATGGGACAGCCGAAAGGGGAGACCCAGTACTTC. The full variable domain, in which reference TRBV5-1 and TRBJ2-5 provide the parts outside the CDR3, is KAGVTQTPRYLIKTRGQQVTLSCSPISGHRSVSWYQQTPGQGLQFLFEYFSETQRNKGNFPGRFSGRQFSNSRSEMNVSTLELGDSALYLCASMGQPKGETQYFGPGTRLLVL.

This clonotype was observed many times. The rearrangement links TRBV11-2 to TRBJ2-6; unclear D gene. V lost 3 bases and J 0 bases, leaving 3 bases between the germline ends. This CDR3 comprises 14 residues. Germline CDR1 reads SGHAT; CDR2 reads FQNNGV. For the CDR3, the DNA is TGTGCCAGCAGCTTGAACTCTGGGGCCAACGTCCTGACTTTC. It yields the protein CASSLNSGANVLTF.

This clonotype was seen a handful of times. The chain uses TRBV12-3 or TRBV12-4 and TRBJ2-1, with 14 bases aligning to TRBD2. Losses at the gene ends were 5 bases for V and 0 bases for J; bases not matched to a gene: 6. The CDR3 has 18 amino acids. CDR3 region: CASSRGLAGVNSYNEQFF. For the CDR3, the DNA is TGTGCCAGCAGTCGGGGACTAGCGGGAGTCAACTCCTACAATGAGCAGTTCTTC.

In its sample, this clonotype was seen a few times. This chain connects TRBV6-2 or TRBV6-3 to TRBJ1-1; maybe TRBD1 (5 bases). Looked up from germline, CDR1 is MNHEY and CDR2 is SVGEGT. Trimming removed 7 bases from V and 7 bases from J, with 19 bases in between. The CDR3 is made up of 14 amino acids. The CDR3 region is CASNPHGAAIEAFF. The CDR3 coding sequence is TGTGCCAGCAACCCTCATGGGGCAGCCATTGAAGCTTTCTTT.

The chain combines TRBV20-1 with TRBJ2-1; 9 bases align to TRBD2. The CDR3 covers 12 residues. Trimming took 5 bases from V and 10 from J; bases not matched to a gene: 6. Germline loops: CDR1 DFQATT, CDR2 SNEGSKA (reference sequence). CDR3 loop: CSAVAGAGEQFF. The CDR3 nucleotides read TGCAGTGCTGTAGCGGGAGCAGGAGAGCAGTTCTTC.

In this sample, this clonotype turned up many times. The chain carries TRBV7-9 and TRBJ2-5; possible D gene TRBD2, 7 bases. V was clipped by 8 bases and J by 2 bases, with 24 bases between them. The CDR3 is 17 residues long. The germline CDR1 and CDR2 sequences are SEHNR and FQNEAQ (reference sequence). This CDR3 reads CASGGGQWTVLQETQYF. CDR3 DNA sequence: TGTGCCAGCGGGGGGGGTCAGTGGACAGTTCTACAAGAGACCCAGTACTTC.

The gene calls are TRBV7-9 and TRBJ2-2; 8 positions agree with TRBD1. The V and J ends lost 10 bases and 7 bases, in that order; junction bases with no gene match: 8. This CDR3 has 13 amino acids. The germline V gene has CDR1 SEHNR and CDR2 FQNEAQ (reference sequence). This CDR3 is CAKPQGADGELFF. In nucleotides, the CDR3 is TGTGCCAAACCCCAGGGGGCTGACGGGGAGCTGTTTTTT.

This clonotype was detected ten times or more. This chain connects TRBV5-1 to TRBJ2-1; D is uncertain. The CDR3 length is 12 residues. Per the germline V gene, CDR1 is SGHRS and CDR2 is YFSETQ. Trimming left V 0 bases short and J 9 bases short, with 7 bases between. CDR3 nucleotides: TGCGCCAGCAGCTTGGGATCGACTGAGCAGTTCTTC. It encodes CASSLGSTEQFF.

This clonotype was counted ten times or more. The chain joins TRBV24-1 to TRBJ2-1; unclear D gene. Trimming took off 0 bases at V and 4 bases at J, with 3 bases between the two ends. CDR3 length: 13 residues. The V gene's germline CDR1 is KGHDR and CDR2 SFDVKD. In DNA form, the CDR3 reads TGTGCCACCAGTGATTTGAAGTACAATGAGCAGTTCTTC. It specifies CATSDLKYNEQFF.

The rearrangement links TRBV14 to TRBJ2-5; D is ambiguous. Germline V gene lookup returns CDR1 SGHDN and CDR2 FVKESK. The CDR3 is made up of 14 amino acids. Trimming took 2 bases from V and 0 from J, leaving 7 bases between them. CDR3 bases: TGTGCCAGCAGCCAACAGCAGTACCAAGAGACCCAGTACTTC. Its protein is CASSQQQYQETQYF.

A remark on this clonotype: The junction does not match germline at one end; this may be a read error. The CDR3 DNA reads TGTGCCGGCAGCCAAGATATTGGAGGGGGCAGGAACACTGAAGCTTTCTTT. The encoded protein is CAGSQDIGGGRNTEAFF. The chain couples TRBV3-1 to TRBJ1-1, with 7 bases lining up with TRBD1. CDR3 length equals 17 residues. The germline V gene encodes CDR1 LGHDT and CDR2 YNNKEL (reference sequence).

The J gene is TRBJ2-7, the V gene TRBV20-1, with 9 bases identical to TRBD2. The closer fit of TRBJ2-1 to the DNA end suggests the J call may be wrong. Germline loops: CDR1 DFQATT, CDR2 SNEGSKA (reference sequence). CDR3 length equals 17 residues. This CDR3 is CSARRGGWRDDFYEQFF. CDR3 bases: TGCAGTGCTAGGCGGGGGGGATGGCGGGACGATTTTTACGAGCAGTTCTTC.

The V call is TRBV27, the J call TRBJ1-2; TRBD1 matches 7 bases. CDR3 length equals 15 residues. Germline CDR1 MNHEY, CDR2 SMNVEV (reference sequence). V shed 6 bases, J shed 3 bases, and the junction held 10 bases outside the gene matches. The CDR3 loop is CASRPSPGGYYGYTF. The CDR3, as DNA: TGTGCCAGCAGACCCTCTCCAGGGGGTTACTATGGCTACACCTTC.

V is TRBV5-1 and J is TRBJ1-1; a weak D match, TRBD1 (6 bases). Trimming took off 1 base at V and 1 base at J, with 11 bases between the two ends. From germline, CDR1 is SGHRS and CDR2 YFSETQ. The CDR3 sequence is 15 residues long. In DNA form, the CDR3 reads TGCGCCAGCAGCTTGATACAGGGCTCGAACACTGAAGCTTTCTTT. Its translation is CASSLIQGSNTEAFF.

This clonotype was counted between two and nine times. The V and J genes are TRBV6-1 and TRBJ1-1, with unresolved D. Trimming removed 5 bases at V and 5 bases at J, with 21 bases between. CDR1 and CDR2 (germline): MNHNS, SASEGT. This CDR3 contains 16 residues. The CDR3 here is CASSPLLKGSGTEAFF. In DNA form, the CDR3 reads TGTGCCAGCAGTCCCCTTCTTAAGGGAAGTGGAACTGAAGCTTTCTTT.